This T cell receptor (beta chain) was identified during a study of response to subunit inactivated influenza vaccine. General study points: With each seasonal influenza vaccination, the authors suggested, few new T cells are recruited.

The CDR3 runs to 14 residues. V was cut by 5 bases and J by 3 bases, with 14 bases left in between. The germline gives CDR1 LNHDA, CDR2 SQIVND (reference sequence). With respect to this clonotype: What it binds is unknown.

TCRdb re-called the RT-PCR reads with MiXCR, one entry per CDR3 protein. The sample has 650,000 to 800,000 distinct CDR3 sequences, 11% to 15% seen once; the top ten hold around 7.3%. This specimen consisted of PBMCs from blood, obtained approximately 15 days before vaccination. The V gene is TRBV19, the J gene TRBJ2-7; TRBD2 is a possible D gene (6 bases). The TCR sequence derives from a man in his fifties who received an inactivated influenza vaccine. CDR3 sequence (DNA): TGTGCCAGTAGTGCTCAGTCGCGGGGCTACGAGCAGTACTTC. It yields the protein CASSAQSRGYEQYF.